Listed here are 17 T cell receptor beta chains from one sample, sequenced in a study of blood T cells in healthy people across ages. PCR was performed a second time for roughly 7 to 12 cycles using a sample-barcoded 5' primer and a J-beta primer mix. MiXCR was run by TCRdb on the 5' RACE reads, yielding one entry per CDR3 protein. The sample contains over 500,000 distinct CDR3 sequences, 27% of which appear only once. In addition, the sample was reused for a study of T cells of mothers and their children.

Sequencing was done on a sample of blood. Receptors originate from a boy between 2 and 10 years old in good health.

This clonotype was picked up a small number of times. The chain couples TRBV13 to TRBJ2-5, with D perhaps given as TRBD1 or TRBD2 (5 bases each). Trimming pared 5 bases from V and 3 bases from J, leaving 16 bases between. The CDR3 spans 15 residues. CDR1 is PRHDT and CDR2 is FYEKMQ in the germline V gene (reference sequence). Here the CDR3 DNA reads TGTGCCAGCAGCCAGACCGGGACGGATGAAGAGACCCAGTACTTC. This encodes CASSQTGTDEETQYF.

This clonotype was counted a few times. The rearrangement uses TRBV6-6 and TRBJ2-1, with D maybe TRBD1 (6 bases). The closer fit of TRBJ2-7 to the DNA end suggests the J call may be wrong. The CDR3 consists of 14 residues. Looked up from germline, CDR1 is MNHNY and CDR2 is SVGAGI (reference sequence). The CDR3 sequence is CASSPQVRGYEQYF. Written as DNA, the CDR3 is TGTGCCAGCAGTCCTCAAGTGAGGGGGTACGAGCAGTACTTC.

This sequence joins TRBV7-9 and TRBJ2-2; D gene uncertain. Germline CDR1 SEHNR, CDR2 FQNEAQ (reference sequence). Trimming stripped 1 base from V and 6 bases from J, with 9 bases between. The CDR3 extends over 14 amino acids. CDR3 sequence (DNA): TGTGCCAGCAGCTTAGTTGTCATCCCCGGGGAGCTGTTTTTT. Its translation is CASSLVVIPGELFF.

The V call is TRBV7-2, the J call TRBJ2-3; D is unresolved. Germline lookup yields CDR1 SGHTA and CDR2 FQGNSA. The CDR3 has 11 amino acids. Trimming took 5 bases from V and 6 from J, leaving 6 bases between them. In nucleotides, the CDR3 is TGTGCCAGCAGCCAACACGATACGCAGTATTTT. Protein: CASSQHDTQYF.

The chain employs TRBV28 and TRBJ2-5; TRBD1 is a possible D gene (6 bases). CDR1 and CDR2 (germline): MDHEN, SYDVKM. The V gene lost 5 bases and the J gene lost 4 bases, with 14 bases spanning the gap. The CDR3 has 14 amino acids. The CDR3 DNA is TGTGCCAGCAGTCCCCTACAGGGCGGAGAGACCCAGTACTTC. Translation: CASSPLQGGETQYF.

This clonotype was observed a few times. The chain carries TRBV7-9 and TRBJ2-7; maybe TRBD2 (5 bases). The J call is in doubt because the DNA end fits TRBJ2-1 better. Germline CDR1 SEHNR, CDR2 FQNEAQ (reference sequence). The CDR3 is 14 residues long. Written as DNA, the CDR3 is TGTGCCAGCAGCTTTGGTGGGAGTGGGAATGAGCAGTTCTTC. This gives the protein CASSFGGSGNEQFF.

The chain employs TRBV6-5 and TRBJ2-1, with 10 bases lining up with TRBD1. Losses at the gene ends were 6 bases for V and 5 bases for J; bases not matched to a gene: 7. The CDR3 has 15 amino acids. Germline V gene lookup returns CDR1 MNHEY and CDR2 SVGAGI. CDR3 in DNA: TGTGCCAGCAGGGGGGGGGACAGGGGCCACAATGAGCAGTTCTTC. It yields the protein CASRGGDRGHNEQFF.

The sample holds a few counts of this clonotype. This sequence joins TRBV7-3 and TRBJ2-2; TRBD1 matches at 10 bases. The junction had 3 bases not matched to a gene; V was cut back by 6 bases and J by 5 bases. Germline V gene lookup returns CDR1 SGHTA and CDR2 FQGTGA. This CDR3 comprises 14 residues. Written as DNA, the CDR3 is TGTGCCAGCAGTGGGACAGGGGAGACCGGGGAGCTGTTTTTT. The encoded protein is CASSGTGETGELFF.

The chain uses TRBV6-2 or TRBV6-3 and TRBJ2-7; a possible D gene is TRBD1 (6 bases). V lost 2 bases and J 5 bases, leaving 19 bases between the germline ends. CDR3 size: 16 residues. Per the germline V gene, CDR1 is MNHEY and CDR2 is SVGEGT. CDR3 in DNA: TGTGCCAGCAGTTACAGCCCGGGTACAGGGAAGGACGAGCAGTACTTC. Amino acids: CASSYSPGTGKDEQYF.

This clonotype showed up just a few times. The chain recombines TRBV7-8 with TRBJ2-6, with a possible D match to TRBD2 (6 bases). This CDR3 comprises 18 residues. The V and J ends lost 5 bases and 0 bases respectively, with 17 bases between them. Germline CDR1 and CDR2: SGHVS and FQNEAQ. This chain's CDR3 is CASSPRRAGPSGANVLTF. The CDR3 DNA reads as TGTGCCAGCAGCCCCAGGAGGGCAGGGCCCTCTGGGGCCAACGTCCTGACTTTC. Full variable domain (remainder filled in from reference TRBV7-8 and TRBJ2-6): GAGVSQSPRYKVAKRGQDVALRCDPISGHVSLFWYQQALGQGPEFLTYFQNEAQLDKSGLPSDRFFAERPEGSVSTLKIQRTQQEDSAVYLCASSPRRAGPSGANVLTFGAGSRLTVL.

CDR3 sequence (DNA): TGTGCCAGTACAGAAATCCGGTCTGGGACCTACGAGCAGTACTTC. Amino acids: CASTEIRSGTYEQYF. This chain connects TRBV28 to TRBJ2-7; no reliable D call. This CDR3 is built from 15 residues. Germline loops: CDR1 MDHEN, CDR2 SYDVKM. Trimming pared 9 bases from V and 2 bases from J, leaving 20 bases between.

In its sample, this clonotype was seen a few times. This CDR3 reads CAWTGDGANVLTF. CDR3 nucleotide sequence: TGTGCCTGGACTGGAGATGGGGCCAACGTCCTGACTTTC. This sequence joins TRBV30 and TRBJ2-6; no reliable D call. The CDR3 loop spans 13 amino acids. Germline V gives CDR1 GTSNPN, CDR2 SVGIG (reference sequence). V lost 4 bases and J lost 3, with 7 bases in between.

This clonotype was seen only a few times. The chain employs TRBV5-1 and TRBJ2-7, with 16 bases fitting TRBD2. Germline values: CDR1 SGHRS, CDR2 YFSETQ. This CDR3 is built from 15 residues. The V gene end was trimmed by 4 bases and the J gene end by 2 bases; junction bases not matched to a gene: 0. DNA of the CDR3: TGCGCCAGCAGCGGGACTAGCGGGGGGGCCTACGAGCAGTACTTC. This gives the protein CASSGTSGGAYEQYF. Full variable domain (missing parts from reference TRBV5-1 and TRBJ2-7): KAGVTQTPRYLIKTRGQQVTLSCSPISGHRSVSWYQQTPGQGLQFLFEYFSETQRNKGNFPGRFSGRQFSNSRSEMNVSTLELGDSALYLCASSGTSGGAYEQYFGPGTRLTVT.

This clonotype was seen a few times. The V and J genes are TRBV15 and TRBJ2-5; D is possibly TRBD1 (5 bases). This CDR3 is built from 15 residues. V lost 0 bases, J lost 5 bases, and 13 bases lay in between. Germline assignment: CDR1 LNHNV and CDR2 YYDKDF (reference sequence). DNA for the CDR3: TGTGCCACCAGCAGAGATCGGGCGGCAGGGGAGACCCAGTACTTC. It specifies CATSRDRAAGETQYF.

The J gene is TRBJ1-1, the V gene TRBV29-1, with TRBD1 matching over 7 bases. The CDR3 contains 17 residues. Losses at the gene ends were 7 bases for V and 0 bases for J; bases not matched to a gene: 17. The germline gives CDR1 SQVTM, CDR2 ANQGSEA. The CDR3 reads CSARRDRHIYMNTEAFF. CDR3 nucleotide sequence: TGCAGCGCCAGAAGGGACAGACACATTTACATGAACACTGAAGCTTTCTTT.

The chain uses TRBV7-9 and TRBJ2-5; a weak D match, TRBD2 (6 bases). V was pared by 4 bases and J by 2 bases, with 14 bases between. Germline V gene sequence: CDR1 SEHNR, CDR2 FQNEAQ (reference sequence). There are 15 residues in the CDR3. The CDR3 is CASSSRLGAQETQYF. The DNA of the CDR3 is TGTGCCAGCAGCTCCCGACTAGGGGCACAAGAGACCCAGTACTTC.

The rearrangement uses TRBV20-1 and TRBJ2-5; tentatively, D is TRBD2 (5 bases). Gene TRBJ2-7 matches the end of the DNA better, so the J call may be wrong. CDR1 is DFQATT, CDR2 SNEGSKA, per germline (reference sequence). This CDR3 has 14 amino acids. CDR3 sequence reads: CSATTRGKSYEQYF. CDR3 in DNA: TGCAGTGCTACCACACGGGGTAAAAGCTACGAGCAGTACTTC.